A selection of T cell receptor beta chains follows, all from one sample in a study of T cell responses to AZD1222 COVID-19 vaccine. The method was immunoSEQ multiplex PCR; TCRdb's version includes in-frame clones alone and lacks a portion of them. The repertoire holds roughly 100,000 clones, 85% to 90% seen once, with approximately 24% in the top ten. This specimen consisted of peripheral blood, obtained on day 0 of AZD1222 vaccination. The receptors derive from an adult in good health. The CDR3 runs from the conserved cysteine through the conserved F or W. Each record gives: J gene, V gene, clone size, D gene, CDR3 DNA, CDR3 protein. The D gene is left open where the match is weak. For some rows the clone size is stated as once, few or many, or as a class when expanded; others skip it.

J gene: TRBJ2-7
V gene: TRBV6-5
clone size: .
D gene: .
CDR3 DNA: TGTGCCAGCAGTTACTCGATTCAGTTCTCCTACGAGCAGTACTTC
CDR3 protein: CASSYSIQFSYEQYF

J gene: TRBJ1-1
V gene: TRBV6-5
clone size: .
D gene: .
CDR3 DNA: TGTGCCAGCAGTTCGAGGGGGAAGAACACTGAAGCTTTCTTT
CDR3 protein: CASSSRGKNTEAFF

J gene: TRBJ1-4
V gene: TRBV28
clone size: .
D gene: .
CDR3 DNA: TGTGCCAGCAGTTTGTCCTTTCCGGGTGAAAAACTGTTTTTT
CDR3 protein: CASSLSFPGEKLFF

J gene: TRBJ2-5
V gene: TRBV7-2
clone size: .
D gene: .
CDR3 DNA: TGTGCCAGCAGCCCCATGGGCCTCGTGAGCCAAGAGACCCAGTACTTC
CDR3 protein: CASSPMGLVSQETQYF

J gene: TRBJ2-7
V gene: TRBV5-4
clone size: .
D gene: .
CDR3 DNA: TGTGCCAGCAGCTCCCGACAAGTCGGCTACGAGCAGTACTTC
CDR3 protein: CASSSRQVGYEQYF

J gene: TRBJ2-1
V gene: TRBV2
clone size: .
D gene: TRBD2
CDR3 DNA: TGTGCCAGCAGTGAAGGGGGACTAGCGGGAAAATCCTACAATGAGCAGTTCTTC
CDR3 protein: CASSEGGLAGKSYNEQFF

J gene: TRBJ1-4
V gene: TRBV30
clone size: .
D gene: TRBD1
CDR3 DNA: TGTGCCTGGAGTCTAGGGGGCTCAGAAACTAATGAAAAACTGTTTTTT
CDR3 protein: CAWSLGGSETNEKLFF

J gene: TRBJ1-1
V gene: TRBV12-5
clone size: .
D gene: TRBD1
CDR3 DNA: TGTGCTAGCTGGACAGGGCGGGAAGCTTTCTTT
CDR3 protein: CASWTGREAFF

J gene: TRBJ2-7
V gene: TRBV6-6
clone size: .
D gene: TRBD2
CDR3 DNA: TGTGCCAGCAGTAGAAGCGGGAGAACCTACGAGCAGTACTTC
CDR3 protein: CASSRSGRTYEQYF

J gene: TRBJ2-1
V gene: TRBV6-2/TRBV6-3
clone size: .
D gene: TRBD2
CDR3 DNA: TGTGCCAGCAGTCCGCAGCGGGAGGGATATGAGCAGTTCTTC
CDR3 protein: CASSPQREGYEQFF

J gene: TRBJ2-7
V gene: TRBV5-1
clone size: .
D gene: TRBD2
CDR3 DNA: TGCGCCAGCAGCTTGGGAGCGGGAGGGGGATACGAGCAGTACTTC
CDR3 protein: CASSLGAGGGYEQYF

J gene: TRBJ2-1
V gene: TRBV7-2
clone size: .
D gene: .
CDR3 DNA: TGTGCCAGCAGCTCTGACGGGAGCTCCTACAATGAGCAGTTCTTC
CDR3 protein: CASSSDGSSYNEQFF

J gene: TRBJ2-7
V gene: TRBV6-5
clone size: few
D gene: .
CDR3 DNA: TGTGCCAGCAGCCGTTTGGACGAGCAGTACTTC
CDR3 protein: CASSRLDEQYF

J gene: TRBJ1-1
V gene: TRBV2
clone size: .
D gene: .
CDR3 DNA: TGTGCCAGCAGTGAATCCAACCCCCTCCAGGGTGCGGCTTTCTTT
CDR3 protein: CASSESNPLQGAAFF

J gene: TRBJ2-3
V gene: TRBV7-9
clone size: .
D gene: .
CDR3 DNA: TGTGCCAGCAGCCAGGGGACCTGGTGGGGCACAGATACGCAGTATTTT
CDR3 protein: CASSQGTWWGTDTQYF